These 2 T cell receptor beta chains came from one sample sequenced in a study of T cell responses to AZD1222 COVID-19 vaccine. Generated by immunoSEQ multiplex PCR, the TCRdb table keeps only in-frame clones and is missing some. Of some 130,000 clones listed, 84% are singletons. The material was peripheral blood, obtained on day 0 of AZD1222 vaccination. The source of these receptors is an adult in good health.

This sequence joins TRBV14 and TRBJ1-1; D not resolved. Germline V lookup: CDR1 SGHDN, CDR2 FVKESK. CDR3 size: 16 residues. V lost 0 bases, J lost 0 bases, and 11 bases lay in between. CDR3 in DNA: TGTGCCAGCAGCCAAGAGGACCTCGGGCTGAACACTGAAGCTTTCTTT. Translated, it gives CASSQEDLGLNTEAFF. The whole variable domain, filled in from reference TRBV14 and TRBJ1-1, reads EAGVTQFPSHSVIEKGQTVTLRCDPISGHDNLYWYRRVMGKEIKFLLHFVKESKQDESGMPNNRFLAERTGGTYSTLKVQPAELEDSGVYFCASSQEDLGLNTEAFFGQGTRLTVV.

The chain combines TRBV5-1 with TRBJ1-3, with D possibly matching TRBD1 (5 bases). CDR1 is SGHRS and CDR2 is YFSETQ in the germline V gene. Trimming cost V 0 bases and J 4 bases, with 20 bases left between them. The CDR3 is 18 residues long. For the CDR3, the DNA is TGCGCCAGCAGCTTGGCGGGGGAATCTTACCTGCGGGGAAACACCATATATTTT. It translates to CASSLAGESYLRGNTIYF.